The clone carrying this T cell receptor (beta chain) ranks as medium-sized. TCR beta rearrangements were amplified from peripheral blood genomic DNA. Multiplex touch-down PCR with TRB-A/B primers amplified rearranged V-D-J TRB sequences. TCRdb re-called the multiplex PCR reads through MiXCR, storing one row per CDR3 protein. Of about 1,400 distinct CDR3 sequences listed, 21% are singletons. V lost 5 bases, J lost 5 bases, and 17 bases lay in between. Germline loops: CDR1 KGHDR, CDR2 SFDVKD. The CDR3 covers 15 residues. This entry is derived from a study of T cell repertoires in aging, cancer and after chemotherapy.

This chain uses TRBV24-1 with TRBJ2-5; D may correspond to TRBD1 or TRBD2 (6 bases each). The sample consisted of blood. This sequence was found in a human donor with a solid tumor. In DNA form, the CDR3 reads TGTGCCACCAGTGTCCTGTTCGGAGGGGGTGAGACCCAGTACTTC. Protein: CATSVLFGGGETQYF.